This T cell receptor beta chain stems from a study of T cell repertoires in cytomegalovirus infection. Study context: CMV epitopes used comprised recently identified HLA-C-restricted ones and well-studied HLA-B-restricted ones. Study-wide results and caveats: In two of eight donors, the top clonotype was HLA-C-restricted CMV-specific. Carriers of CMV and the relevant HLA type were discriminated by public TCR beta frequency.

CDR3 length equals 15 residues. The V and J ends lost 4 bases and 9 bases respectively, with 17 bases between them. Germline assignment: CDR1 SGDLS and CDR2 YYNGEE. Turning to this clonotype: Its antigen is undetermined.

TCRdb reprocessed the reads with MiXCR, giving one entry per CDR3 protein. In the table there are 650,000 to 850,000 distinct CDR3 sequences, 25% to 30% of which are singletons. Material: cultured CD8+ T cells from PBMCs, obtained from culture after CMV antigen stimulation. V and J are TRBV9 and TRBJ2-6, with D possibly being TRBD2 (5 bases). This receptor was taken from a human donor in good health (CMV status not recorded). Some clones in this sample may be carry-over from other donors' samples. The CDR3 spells CASSPSSGGLNVLTF. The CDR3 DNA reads TGTGCCAGCAGCCCTTCCTCAGGTGGACTCAACGTCCTGACTTTC.